This TCR beta chain was observed in a study of T cell responses to AZD1222 COVID-19 vaccine. The protocol was immunoSEQ multiplex PCR, while the TCRdb copy is restricted to in-frame clones and leaves out a portion. The top ten hold more than 1.5% of the sample, which has 90,000 to 130,000 clones, about 87% seen once. This CDR3 spans 14 amino acids. CDR1 is LNHDA and CDR2 is SQIVND in the germline V gene (reference sequence). Trimming took 2 bases from V and 4 from J, leaving 8 bases between them. This TCR came from an adult in good health. The chain joins TRBV19 to TRBJ1-4; D ambiguous. The starting material was peripheral blood, obtained on day 0 of AZD1222 vaccination. The CDR3 DNA reads as TGTGCCAGTAGTATACAGAGCTTTAATGAAAAACTGTTTTTT. It encodes CASSIQSFNEKLFF.